The clone carrying this T cell receptor beta chain is judged medium-sized. V was trimmed by 7 bases and J by 9 bases, leaving 9 bases between them. This CDR3 is built from 11 residues. CDR1 and CDR2 from the germline V gene are KGHDR and SFDVKD. This specimen belongs to a study of TIL therapy for anti-PD-1-resistant metastatic lung cancer. As for time point: pre-treatment sample, taken before nivolumab and TIL therapy. Tumor tissue came from excised metastases, mostly pleural nodules or supraclavicular lymph nodes. The libraries were made with immunoSEQ v3. TCRdb's copy holds only in-frame clones and misses some; the assay was immunoSEQ multiplex PCR. This table has about 12,000 clones, roughly 58% appearing once.

Source: tumor tissue, taken at baseline. The chain links TRBV24-1 to TRBJ2-1, with D hard to call. The TCR originated in a person aged 25 to 80 with non-small cell lung cancer. CDR3 DNA sequence: TGTGCCACCAGCTTCTTGGGTGAGCAGTTCTTC. Protein product: CATSFLGEQFF.